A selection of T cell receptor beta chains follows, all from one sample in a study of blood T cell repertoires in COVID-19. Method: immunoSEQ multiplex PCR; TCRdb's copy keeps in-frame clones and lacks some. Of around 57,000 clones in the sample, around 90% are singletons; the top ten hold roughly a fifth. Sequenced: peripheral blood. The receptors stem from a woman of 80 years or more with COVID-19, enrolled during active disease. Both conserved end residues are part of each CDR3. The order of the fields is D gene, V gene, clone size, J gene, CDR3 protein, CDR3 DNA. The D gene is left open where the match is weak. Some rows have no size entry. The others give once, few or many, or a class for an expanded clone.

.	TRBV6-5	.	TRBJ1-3	CASKMEPGNTIYF	TGTGCCAGCAAAATGGAGCCTGGAAACACCATATATTTT
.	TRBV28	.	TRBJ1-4	CASSEGAVKLFF	TGTGCCAGCAGTGAAGGGGCTGTAAAACTGTTTTTT
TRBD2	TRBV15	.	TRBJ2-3	CATSTRTSGTSTDTQYF	TGTGCCACCAGCACCCGGACTAGCGGGACTAGCACAGATACGCAGTATTTT
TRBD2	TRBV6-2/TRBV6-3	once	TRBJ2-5	CASSSPYSGPQETQYF	TGTGCCAGCAGCAGCCCCTATAGCGGGCCCCAAGAGACCCAGTACTTC
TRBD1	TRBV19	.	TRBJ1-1	CASSTGQGRIGTEAFF	TGTGCCAGTAGTACGGGACAGGGGAGAATTGGGACTGAAGCTTTCTTT
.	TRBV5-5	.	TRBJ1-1	CASSEGTGRFYTEAFF	TGTGCCAGCAGCGAAGGCACAGGTAGGTTTTACACTGAAGCTTTCTTT
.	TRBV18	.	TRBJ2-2	CASSLEQSNTGELFF	TGTGCCAGCTCACTGGAACAGTCGAACACCGGGGAGCTGTTTTTT
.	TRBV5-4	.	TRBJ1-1	CASSLGVEAEAFF	TGTGCCAGCAGCTTGGGGGTGGAGGCTGAAGCTTTCTTT
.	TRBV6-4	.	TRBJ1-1	CASSAQSNTEAFF	TGTGCCAGCAGCGCTCAGTCGAACACTGAAGCTTTCTTT
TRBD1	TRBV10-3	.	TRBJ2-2	CAISEPTGRTGELFF	TGTGCCATCAGTGAACCGACAGGGCGCACCGGGGAGCTGTTTTTT
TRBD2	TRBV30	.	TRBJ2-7	CAWSSGLAESYEQYF	TGTGCCTGGAGTTCGGGACTAGCGGAGTCCTACGAGCAGTACTTC
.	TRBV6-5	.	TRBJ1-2	CASMGQGGYTF	TGTGCCAGCATGGGGCAGGGCGGCTACACCTTC
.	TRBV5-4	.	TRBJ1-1	CASSPGQGSNTEAFF	TGTGCCAGCAGCCCTGGCCAGGGATCGAACACTGAAGCTTTCTTT
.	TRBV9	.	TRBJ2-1	CASTLTMTPNEQFF	TGTGCCAGCACCCTTACCATGACTCCCAATGAGCAGTTCTTC
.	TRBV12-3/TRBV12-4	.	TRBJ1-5	CASSQSGLGPQHF	TGTGCCAGCAGCCAATCGGGACTGGGGCCCCAGCATTTT
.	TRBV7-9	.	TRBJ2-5	CASNYRVMETQYF	TGTGCCAGCAACTACAGGGTAATGGAGACCCAGTACTTC
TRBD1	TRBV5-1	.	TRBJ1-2	CASTSGQGRGANYGYTF	TGCGCCAGCACATCTGGACAGGGGAGAGGAGCTAACTATGGCTACACCTTC
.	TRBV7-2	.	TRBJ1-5	CASSLGPDRNQPQHF	TGTGCCAGCAGCTTAGGACCGGACAGAAATCAGCCCCAGCATTTT
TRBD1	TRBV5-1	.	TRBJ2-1	CASSVDGQASYNEQFF	TGCGCCAGCAGCGTCGACGGACAGGCTTCCTACAATGAGCAGTTCTTC
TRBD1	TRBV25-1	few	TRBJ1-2	CASSESGTGLSVF	TGTGCCAGCAGTGAATCGGGGACAGGGCTAAGCGTCTTC
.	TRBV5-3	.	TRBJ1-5	CARSLAGYRQPQHF	TGTGCCAGAAGCTTGGCAGGTTACCGTCAGCCCCAGCATTTT
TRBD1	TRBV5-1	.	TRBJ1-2	CASSSIVGQGDGYTF	TGCGCCAGCAGCTCAATAGTGGGACAGGGCGATGGCTACACCTTC
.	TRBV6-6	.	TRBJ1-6	CASSYLNSPLHF	TGTGCCAGCAGTTACCTAAATTCACCCCTCCACTTT
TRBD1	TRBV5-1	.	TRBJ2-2	CASSLMGQSNTGELFF	TGCGCCAGCAGCTTGATGGGACAGTCGAACACCGGGGAGCTGTTTTTT
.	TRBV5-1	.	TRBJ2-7	CASSLAQRALYEQYF	TGCGCCAGCAGCTTGGCTCAGAGGGCCCTTTACGAGCAGTACTTC
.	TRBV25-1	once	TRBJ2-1	CASSEFKGMGYNEQFF	TGTGCCAGCAGTGAATTTAAGGGGATGGGGTACAATGAGCAGTTCTTC
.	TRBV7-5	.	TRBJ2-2	CARRRRLNTGELFF	TGTGCCAGAAGACGCCGACTGAACACCGGGGAGCTGTTTTTT
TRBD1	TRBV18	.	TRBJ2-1	CASSPLGQVSSYNEQFF	TGTGCCAGCTCACCCCTCGGACAGGTTAGCTCCTACAATGAGCAGTTCTTC